This T cell receptor beta chain was sequenced in a study of shared clonotypes between healthy human individuals. Study-level background: Donors had three CD4 naive, three CD4 memory, two CD8 naive and one CD8 memory plate apiece.

Assay: immunoSEQ multiplex PCR; the TCRdb copy retains only in-frame clones and omits some. In the table there are hundreds of thousands of clones, roughly 98% of which are singletons. Study observations and caveats: Shared across several donors were around 5% of the naive CD4 clonotypes.

Worth noting for this clone: Its antigen is unidentified.

The CDR3 is 15 amino acids. V dropped 5 bases and J dropped 4; count of bases not matched to a gene: 2. The germline V gene has CDR1 MNHEY and CDR2 SMNVEV (reference sequence). It was CD45RO-negative cells, positively selected for CCR7, that made up naive CD8 cells, with terminally differentiated effector memory CD45RA+ cells excluded. The source is a man between 25 and 39 years old in good health. The sample consisted of naive CD8+ T cells sorted from blood. The chain recombines TRBV27 with TRBJ2-3, with 14 positions matching TRBD2. For the CDR3, the DNA is TGTGCCAGCAGTACGGGACTAGCGGGAGCAGATACGCAGTATTTT. Its protein is CASSTGLAGADTQYF.